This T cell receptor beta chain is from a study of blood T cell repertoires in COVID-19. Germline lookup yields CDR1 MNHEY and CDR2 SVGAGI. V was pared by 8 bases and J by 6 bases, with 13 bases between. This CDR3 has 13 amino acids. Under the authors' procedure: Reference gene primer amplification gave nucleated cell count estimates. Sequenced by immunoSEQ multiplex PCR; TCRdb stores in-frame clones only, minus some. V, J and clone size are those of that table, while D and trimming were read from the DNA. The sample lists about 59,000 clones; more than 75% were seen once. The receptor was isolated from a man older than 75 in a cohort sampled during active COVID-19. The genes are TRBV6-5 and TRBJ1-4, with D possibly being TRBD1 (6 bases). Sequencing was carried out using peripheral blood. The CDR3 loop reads CASHRAVDEKLFF. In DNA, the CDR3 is TGTGCCAGCCACAGGGCGGTGGATGAAAAACTGTTTTTT.